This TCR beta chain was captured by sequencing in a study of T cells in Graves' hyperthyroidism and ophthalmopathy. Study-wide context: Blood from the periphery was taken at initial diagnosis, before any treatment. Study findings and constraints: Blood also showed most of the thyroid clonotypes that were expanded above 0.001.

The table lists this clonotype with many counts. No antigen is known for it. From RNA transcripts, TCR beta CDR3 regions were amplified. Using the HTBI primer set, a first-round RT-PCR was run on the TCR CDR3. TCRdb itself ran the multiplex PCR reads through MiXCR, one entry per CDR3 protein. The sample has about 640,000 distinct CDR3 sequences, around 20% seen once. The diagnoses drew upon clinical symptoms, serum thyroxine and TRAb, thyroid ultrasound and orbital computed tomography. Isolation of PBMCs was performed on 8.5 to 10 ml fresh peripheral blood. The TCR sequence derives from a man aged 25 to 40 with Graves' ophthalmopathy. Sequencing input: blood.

The CDR3 sequence is CASSLESGTQYF. CDR3 bases: TGTGCCAGCAGCTTAGAATCGGGGACCCAGTACTTC. The rearrangement uses TRBV11-3 and TRBJ2-5; D gene unclear. Germline lookup yields CDR1 SGHNT and CDR2 YENEEA. The ends were cut back, 0 bases at V and 7 bases at J, with 6 bases in the middle. There are 12 residues in the CDR3.